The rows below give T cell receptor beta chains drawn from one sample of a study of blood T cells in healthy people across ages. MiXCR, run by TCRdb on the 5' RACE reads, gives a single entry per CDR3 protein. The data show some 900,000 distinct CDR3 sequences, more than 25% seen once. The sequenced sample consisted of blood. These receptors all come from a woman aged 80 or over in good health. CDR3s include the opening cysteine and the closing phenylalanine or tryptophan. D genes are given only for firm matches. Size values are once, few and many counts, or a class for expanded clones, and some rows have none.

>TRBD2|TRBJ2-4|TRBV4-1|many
CASSGTGLERNIQYF
TGCGCCAGCAGCGGAACGGGACTAGAGAGAAACATTCAGTACTTC
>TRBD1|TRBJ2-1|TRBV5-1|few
CASRREDRGYNEQFF
TGCGCCAGCAGACGAGAGGACAGGGGCTACAATGAGCAGTTCTTC
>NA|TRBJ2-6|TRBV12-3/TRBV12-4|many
CASSLRVVLQGSGANVLTF
TGTGCCAGCAGTTTAAGAGTTGTTTTGCAGGGATCTGGGGCCAACGTCCTGACTTTC
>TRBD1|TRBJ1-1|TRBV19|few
CASDRAPNTEAFF
TGTGCCAGCGACAGGGCACCGAACACTGAAGCTTTCTTT
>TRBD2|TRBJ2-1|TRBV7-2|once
CASSLGGLAGGPHEQFF
TGTGCCAGCAGCTTAGGTGGACTAGCGGGGGGGCCCCACGAGCAGTTCTTC
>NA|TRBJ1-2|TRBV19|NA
CASSIDRGCGYTF
TGTGCCAGTAGTATAGATCGTGGATGTGGCTACACCTTC
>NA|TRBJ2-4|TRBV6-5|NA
CASSYRGRGRQGNMENIQYF
TGTGCCAGCAGTTACAGGGGTCGCGGCCGACAAGGTAACATGGAAAACATTCAGTACTTC
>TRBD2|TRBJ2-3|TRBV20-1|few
CSARVGGGGDTQYF
TGCAGTGCTAGAGTGGGCGGGGGGGGTGATACGCAGTATTTT
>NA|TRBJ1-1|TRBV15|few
CATSRDSLRNTEAFF
TGTGCCACCAGCAGAGATAGTCTGAGGAACACTGAAGCTTTCTTT
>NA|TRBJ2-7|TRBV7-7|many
CASSLEGRNYEQYF
TGTGCCAGCAGCTTAGAGGGCAGAAACTACGAGCAGTACTTC
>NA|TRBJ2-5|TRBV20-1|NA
CSAPERGQETQYF
TGCAGTGCTCCCGAAAGGGGTCAAGAGACCCAGTACTTC
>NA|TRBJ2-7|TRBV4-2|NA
CASSTIVGSYEQYF
TGTGCCAGCAGTACAATCGTGGGGTCCTACGAGCAGTACTTC
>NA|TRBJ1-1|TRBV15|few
CATSRAGARTEAFF
TGTGCCACCAGCAGAGCGGGGGCGCGGACTGAAGCTTTCTTT
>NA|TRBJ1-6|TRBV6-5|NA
CASSYSKFAPNSPPHF
TGTGCCAGCAGTTACTCGAAGTTCGCACCTAATTCACCCCCCCACTTT
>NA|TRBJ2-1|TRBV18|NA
CASSPLPNDEQFF
TGTGCCAGTTCACCGCTACCAAATGATGAGCAGTTCTTC
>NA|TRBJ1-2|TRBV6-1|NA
CASIRRGDYGYTF
TGTGCCAGCATCAGAAGGGGAGATTATGGCTACACCTTC
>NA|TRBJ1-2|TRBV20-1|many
CSAREVDSLYTF
TGCAGTGCTAGAGAGGTTGACAGTTTATACACCTTC
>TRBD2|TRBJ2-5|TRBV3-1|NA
CASSPAGGQQTQYF
TGTGCCAGCAGCCCAGCGGGGGGCCAACAGACCCAGTACTTC
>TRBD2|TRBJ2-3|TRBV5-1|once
CASSLASSGGTTDTQYF
TGCGCCAGCAGCTTGGCTTCTAGCGGGGGGACCACAGATACGCAGTATTTT
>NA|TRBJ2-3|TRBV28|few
CASSLYSLGNTDTQYF
TGTGCCAGCAGTTTATATAGCCTAGGAAACACAGATACGCAGTATTTT
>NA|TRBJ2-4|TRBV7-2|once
CASSPGGAGEVKNIQYF
TGTGCCAGCAGCCCAGGGGGAGCGGGAGAGGTCAAAAACATTCAGTACTTC
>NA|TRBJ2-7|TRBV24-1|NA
CATSDPGAAGYEQYF
TGTGCCACCAGTGACCCCGGGGCGGCTGGGTACGAGCAGTACTTC
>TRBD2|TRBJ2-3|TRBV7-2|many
CASSFSGGVDTQYF
TGTGCCAGCAGCTTTAGCGGGGGAGTGGATACGCAGTATTTT
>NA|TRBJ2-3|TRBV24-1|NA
CVTSFERDTQYF
TGTGTCACCAGTTTTGAACGAGATACGCAGTATTTT
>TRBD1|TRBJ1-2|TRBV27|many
CASSGSWTGTDGYTF
TGTGCCAGCAGTGGAAGTTGGACAGGGACGGATGGCTACACCTTC
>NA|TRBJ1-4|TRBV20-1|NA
CSARDPRGDEKLFF
TGCAGTGCTAGAGATCCCCGAGGGGATGAAAAACTGTTTTTT
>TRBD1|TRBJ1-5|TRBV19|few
CASSEDRGLGQPQHF
TGTGCCAGTAGTGAGGACAGGGGGCTGGGACAGCCCCAGCATTTT
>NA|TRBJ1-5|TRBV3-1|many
CASSPDSYSNQPQHF
TGTGCCAGCAGCCCTGACAGTTATAGCAATCAGCCCCAGCATTTT
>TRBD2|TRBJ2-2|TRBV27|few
CASSLLAGGRTGELFF
TGTGCCAGCAGTCTATTAGCGGGGGGCCGCACCGGGGAGCTGTTTTTT
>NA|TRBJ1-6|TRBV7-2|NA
CASSAWGSPLHF
TGTGCCAGCAGCGCTTGGGGTTCGCCCCTCCACTTT
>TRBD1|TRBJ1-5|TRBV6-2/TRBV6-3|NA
CASSYGQGTYSNQPQHF
TGTGCCAGCAGTTACGGACAGGGGACATATAGCAATCAGCCCCAGCATTTT
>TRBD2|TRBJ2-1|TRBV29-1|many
CSVVRVGRGTNEQFF
TGCAGCGTGGTGCGGGTCGGGAGGGGTACCAATGAGCAGTTCTTC
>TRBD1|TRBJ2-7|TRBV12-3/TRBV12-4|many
CASSLGQGRFYEQYF
TGTGCCAGCAGTTTAGGACAGGGACGGTTCTACGAGCAGTACTTC
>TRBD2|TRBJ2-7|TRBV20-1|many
CSAREAGSYEQYF
TGCAGTGCTAGAGAAGCGGGGTCCTACGAGCAGTACTTC
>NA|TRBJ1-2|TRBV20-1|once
CSATPPGSYGNTF
TGCAGCGCTACTCCGCCAGGGAGCTATGGCAACACCTTC
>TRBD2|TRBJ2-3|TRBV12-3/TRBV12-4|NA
CASDRGGFGRTDAQYF
TGTGCCAGCGACCGGGGGGGCTTCGGTAGAACAGATGCGCAGTATTTT
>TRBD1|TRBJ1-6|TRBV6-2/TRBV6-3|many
CASSARTGVNSPLHF
TGTGCCAGCAGTGCCCGGACAGGGGTGAATTCACCCCTCCACTTT
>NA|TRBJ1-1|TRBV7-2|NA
CASSLSRQSEAFF
TGTGCCAGCAGCTTATCTCGACAGTCTGAAGCTTTCTTT
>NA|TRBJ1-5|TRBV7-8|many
CASSLQPYSNQPQHF
TGTGCCAGCAGCTTACAACCTTATAGCAATCAGCCCCAGCATTTT
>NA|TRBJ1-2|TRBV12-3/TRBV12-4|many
CASSLEAAYGYTF
TGTGCCAGCAGTTTAGAAGCGGCCTATGGCTACACCTTC
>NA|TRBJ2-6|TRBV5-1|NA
CASSFTLTSGANVLTF
TGCGCCAGCAGCTTCACTTTAACCTCTGGGGCCAACGTCCTGACTTTC
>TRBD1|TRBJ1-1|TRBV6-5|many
CASSYGTGGTEAFF
TGTGCCAGCAGTTACGGGACAGGGGGCACTGAAGCTTTCTTT
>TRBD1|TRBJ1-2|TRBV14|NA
CASSQEQTGAYGYTF
TGTGCCAGCAGCCAAGAGCAGACAGGGGCCTATGGCTACACCTTC
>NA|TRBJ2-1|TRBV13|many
CASTRRNEQFF
TGTGCCAGCACCCGACGTAATGAGCAGTTCTTC
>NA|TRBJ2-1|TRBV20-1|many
CSARDGREQFF
TGCAGTGCTAGAGATGGGAGGGAGCAGTTCTTC
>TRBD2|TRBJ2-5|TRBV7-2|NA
CVSSLGPPSGGEETQYF
TGTGTCAGCAGCTTAGGACCTCCGAGCGGGGGGGAAGAGACCCAGTACTTC
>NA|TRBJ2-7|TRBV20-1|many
CSASPRGFTYEQYF
TGCAGTGCTAGTCCCCGGGGGTTTACCTACGAGCAGTACTTC
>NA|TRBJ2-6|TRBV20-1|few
CSASAGGRANVRTF
TGCAGTGCTAGCGCAGGGGGGAGGGCCAACGTCCGGACTTTC
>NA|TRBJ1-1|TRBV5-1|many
CASSLDGGLTFF
TGCGCCAGCAGCTTGGATGGGGGGCTAACTTTCTTT
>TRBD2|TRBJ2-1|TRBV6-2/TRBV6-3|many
CASISGGAYNEQFF
TGTGCCAGCATTAGCGGGGGGGCCTACAATGAGCAGTTCTTC
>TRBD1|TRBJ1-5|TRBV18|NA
CASSPGAGGVGQPQHF
TGTGCCAGCTCACCCGGGGCAGGGGGCGTAGGTCAGCCCCAGCATTTT
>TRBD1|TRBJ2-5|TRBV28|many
CASSLWIRQGAGETQYF
TGTGCCAGCAGTTTATGGATCCGACAGGGGGCCGGCGAGACCCAGTACTTC